What follows are 10 T cell receptor beta chains derived from one specimen sequenced in a study of blood T cell repertoires in COVID-19. The method was immunoSEQ multiplex PCR; TCRdb's version includes in-frame clones alone and lacks a portion of them. Here the sample spans over 150,000 clones, roughly 83% being singletons. Specimen: peripheral blood. These receptors came from a woman aged 60-75 years with acute or convalescent COVID-19.

The rearrangement uses TRBV5-5 and TRBJ1-5; weak D call: TRBD1 (6 bases). The CDR3 contains 16 residues. The V and J ends lost 0 bases and 9 bases respectively, with 19 bases between them. Per germline, CDR1 SGHKS and CDR2 YYEKEE (reference sequence). CDR3 sequence reads: CASSLAGGQRIGPQHF. In DNA, the CDR3 is TGTGCCAGCAGCTTGGCCGGAGGACAGCGCATAGGGCCCCAGCATTTT.

The chain carries TRBV5-4 and TRBJ1-4; D may be TRBD1 (6 bases). CDR1 SGHNT and CDR2 YYREEE come from the germline V gene (reference sequence). Trimming stripped 6 bases from V and 8 bases from J, with 17 bases between. The CDR3 has 14 residues. CDR3: CASTQFGTREKLFF. CDR3 DNA: TGTGCCAGCACCCAATTCGGGACAAGGGAAAAACTGTTTTTT.

This chain connects TRBV2 to TRBJ1-2; 9 bases are a match to TRBD1. Trimming cost V 4 bases and J 8 bases; bases outside gene matches: 5. Per the germline V gene, CDR1 is SNHLY and CDR2 is FYNNEI. This CDR3 region has 13 residues. Here the CDR3 reads CASSVQGARGYTF. For the CDR3, the DNA is TGTGCCAGCAGTGTACAGGGGGCGCGGGGCTACACCTTC.

The CDR3 here is CASSFSYTQYF. The DNA of the CDR3 is TGTGCCAGCAGTTTTTCATATACGCAGTATTTT. The chain carries TRBV12-3 or TRBV12-4 and TRBJ2-3, with no clear D. V was shortened by 3 bases and J by 7 bases, with 5 bases between the two germline ends. CDR3 size: 11 residues.

This sequence joins TRBV7-6 and TRBJ2-1; no definite D call. Trimming removed 6 bases from V and 7 bases from J, with 16 bases in between. Germline lookup yields CDR1 SGHVS and CDR2 FNYEAQ. The CDR3 is made up of 14 amino acids. The CDR3 nucleotides are TGTGCCAGCAGTTCCGGTCTTTCTGCAAATGAGCAGTTCTTC. Translation gives CASSSGLSANEQFF.

The rearrangement uses TRBV15 and TRBJ2-3, with 8 nucleotides matching TRBD1. The CDR3 is 17 amino acids. V was pared by 1 base and J by 4 bases, with 10 bases of the junction left unmatched. Germline V gene sequence: CDR1 LNHNV, CDR2 YYDKDF (reference sequence). CDR3 nucleotide sequence: TGTGCCACCAGCAGAGGCCAGCTGGACAGGGCGGCAGATACGCAGTATTTT. Protein: CATSRGQLDRAADTQYF.

The chain recombines TRBV24-1 with TRBJ2-3; 9 bases match TRBD2. Germline CDR1 is KGHDR and CDR2 is SFDVKD. The CDR3 spans 16 residues. J lost 5 bases, V lost 3 bases, and 8 bases had no gene match. CDR3 protein: CATSDPSGGPGDTQYF. In DNA, the CDR3 is TGTGCCACCAGTGATCCCAGCGGGGGGCCGGGAGATACGCAGTATTTT.

J is TRBJ1-5 and V is TRBV2; no firm D call. Per the germline V gene, CDR1 is SNHLY and CDR2 is FYNNEI. The CDR3 spans 12 residues. Trimming left V 1 base short and J 13 bases short, with 11 bases between. CDR3 region: CASSEVYSLQHF. CDR3 nucleotides: TGTGCCAGCAGTGAAGTCTACAGCCTTCAGCATTTT.

The gene calls are TRBV25-1 and TRBJ1-6, with 7 nucleotides matching TRBD1. CDR1 is MGHDK, CDR2 SYGVNS, per germline. Trimming removed 3 bases from V and 6 bases from J; junction bases left unmatched: 14. The CDR3 length is 18 residues. The CDR3 loop reads CASSDPSRAGTVNSPLHF. The CDR3 DNA sequence: TGTGCCAGCAGTGACCCCAGTCGCGCGGGGACAGTTAATTCACCCCTCCACTTT.

The chain has TRBV7-9 and TRBJ2-3; 7 nucleotides align to TRBD2. Germline V lookup: CDR1 SEHNR, CDR2 FQNEAQ (reference sequence). J was trimmed by 5 bases and V by 4 bases; bases with no gene match: 12. The CDR3 contains 16 residues. Written as DNA, the CDR3 is TGTGCCAGCAGCTCCTGGACTAGGGAAAAACGAGATACGCAGTATTTT. It translates to CASSSWTREKRDTQYF.